The rows below give T cell receptor beta chains drawn from one sample of a study of T cell responses to AZD1222 COVID-19 vaccine. TCRdb keeps only in-frame clones here, not all; method: immunoSEQ multiplex PCR. Here the sample spans some 150,000 clones, just over 90% being singletons. The sequencing here drew on peripheral blood, taken on day 0 of MenACWY control vaccination. The receptors come from an adult in good health. Each CDR3 is given with its conserved first and last residue.

j_call v_call cdr3_aa
TRBJ2-1 TRBV5-8 CASSAGLTTYNEQFF
TRBJ1-4 TRBV7-2 CASSLVRGLEEKLFF
TRBJ1-2 TRBV6-5 CASSYGGPADYGYTF
TRBJ2-7 TRBV11-2 CASSQAYYEQYF
TRBJ2-1 TRBV7-2 CASSLGGRSYNEQFF
TRBJ2-7 TRBV5-6 CASMRRGALGEQYF
TRBJ2-3 TRBV19 CASRQGRNADTQYF
TRBJ2-7 TRBV19 CASSTQKYEQYF
TRBJ2-2 TRBV27 CASSDAWELFF
TRBJ1-2 TRBV7-9 CASSLGQGDWVSDGYTF
TRBJ2-1 TRBV7-3 CASSLRPSARSYNEQFF
TRBJ1-5 TRBV28 CASRNQGAGQPQHF
TRBJ1-4 TRBV18 CASSQSPGNEKLFF
TRBJ1-2 TRBV5-1 CAPLGPTVNYGYTF
TRBJ2-7 TRBV7-9 CASSLGSGQGIHEQYF
TRBJ1-6 TRBV28 CASSKDRNNSPLHF
TRBJ1-2 TRBV19 CASSVNSYGYTF
TRBJ1-2 TRBV9 CASSPGEDLGYTF
TRBJ2-3 TRBV5-1 CASSFGGRADTQYF